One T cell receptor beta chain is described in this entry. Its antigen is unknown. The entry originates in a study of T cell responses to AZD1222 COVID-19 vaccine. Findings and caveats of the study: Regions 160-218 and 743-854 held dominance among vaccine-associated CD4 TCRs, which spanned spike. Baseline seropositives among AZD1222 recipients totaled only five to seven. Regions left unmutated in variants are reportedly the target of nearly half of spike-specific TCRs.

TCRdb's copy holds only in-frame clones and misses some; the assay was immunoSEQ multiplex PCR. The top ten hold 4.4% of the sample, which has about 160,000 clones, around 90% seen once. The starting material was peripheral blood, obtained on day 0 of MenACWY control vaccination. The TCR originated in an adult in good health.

DNA of the CDR3: TGTGCCAGCAGCCAAGAAAGGTCGGATTCACCCCTCCACTTT. Translation gives CASSQERSDSPLHF. The chain employs TRBV4-2 and TRBJ1-6; D is uncertain. CDR1 and CDR2 (germline): LGHNA, YNFKEQ. There are 14 residues in the CDR3. Deletions cut 0 bases from V and 8 bases from J, with 8 bases between.